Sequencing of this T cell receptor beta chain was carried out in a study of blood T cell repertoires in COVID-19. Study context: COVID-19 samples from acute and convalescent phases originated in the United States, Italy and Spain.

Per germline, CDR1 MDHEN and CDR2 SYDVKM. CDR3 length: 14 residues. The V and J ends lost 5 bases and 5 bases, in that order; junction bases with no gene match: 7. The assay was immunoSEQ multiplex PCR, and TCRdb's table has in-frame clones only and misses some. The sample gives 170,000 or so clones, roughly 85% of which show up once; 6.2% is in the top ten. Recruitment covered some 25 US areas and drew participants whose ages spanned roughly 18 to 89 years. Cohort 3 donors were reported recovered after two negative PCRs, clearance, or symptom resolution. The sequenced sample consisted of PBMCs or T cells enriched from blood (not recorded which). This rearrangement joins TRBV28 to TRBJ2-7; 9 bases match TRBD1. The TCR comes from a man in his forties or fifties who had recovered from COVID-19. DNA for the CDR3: TGTGCCAGCAGTCGACAGGGGGTAAGGAACGAGCAGTACTTC. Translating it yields CASSRQGVRNEQYF.